Listed below are T cell receptor beta chains from one sample, sequenced in a study of T cells in narcolepsy. Profiling relied on immunoSEQ multiplex PCR, and the TCRdb table lists in-frame clones only, not all of them. The profile shows tens of thousands of clones, approximately 87% of them singletons. Material for sequencing was memory (CD45RA-) CD4+ T cells from blood. These receptors were taken from a human donor in good health. The CDR3 runs from the conserved cysteine through the conserved F or W. The order of the fields is CDR3 length, D gene, V gene, clone size, J gene, CDR3 protein. The D gene is left open where the match is weak. Some rows mark clone size as missing; the rest say once, few, many or name a class of expanded clone.

>15|NA|TRBV4-1|NA|TRBJ1-2
CATSQGGGGGYGYTF
>18|NA|TRBV27|few|TRBJ1-1
CASSFFENTWTANTEAFF
>16|NA|TRBV14|NA|TRBJ1-1
CASSQVGGGLNTEAFF
>15|TRBD1|TRBV9|NA|TRBJ2-7
CASSVGSGQNYEQYF
>13|NA|TRBV6-5|NA|TRBJ1-6
CASSYSREGSLHF
>13|NA|TRBV7-9|few|TRBJ1-4
CASSYRDYEKLFF
>12|NA|TRBV9|NA|TRBJ1-2
CASSHPNYGYTF
>12|NA|TRBV21-1|NA|TRBJ1-1
CAIPGQGGGSFF
>13|NA|TRBV6-1|once|TRBJ1-6
CASSAGRNSLLHF
>13|NA|TRBV6-5|NA|TRBJ1-4
CASSQRYFGKLFF
>14|NA|TRBV12-5|NA|TRBJ1-1
CASSGTSGNTEAFF
>15|TRBD1|TRBV11-2|NA|TRBJ2-1
CASSLGGGVYNEQFF
>11|NA|TRBV19|once|TRBJ2-1
CASSRVNEQFF
>11|NA|TRBV7-9|NA|TRBJ1-2
CASDFGRGYTF
>15|NA|TRBV19|NA|TRBJ2-5
CASSTRTAHGETQYF
>15|TRBD1|TRBV27|NA|TRBJ2-7
CASSLRTGGSYEQYF
>12|NA|TRBV27|once|TRBJ2-7
CASRDLVLQQYF
>16|TRBD2|TRBV19|NA|TRBJ2-1
CASRISGPGPSSEQFF
>17|TRBD2|TRBV7-2|NA|TRBJ2-7
CASSLVGGSSGNYEQYF
>13|TRBD2|TRBV7-2|NA|TRBJ2-5
CASSLSGLDTQYF
>13|TRBD1|TRBV2|NA|TRBJ2-7
CASSQGQGARQYF
>16|NA|TRBV6-1|once|TRBJ1-2
CASSEEFRAGVGGYTF
>16|NA|TRBV21-1|NA|TRBJ2-1
CASSARLAGPYNEQFF
>14|TRBD2|TRBV29-1|few|TRBJ2-5
CSAPVSGGLETQYF
>15|NA|TRBV7-2|NA|TRBJ2-7
CASSFQTQSSYEQYF
>15|TRBD1|TRBV7-2|NA|TRBJ2-1
CASSLGTDLNNEQFF